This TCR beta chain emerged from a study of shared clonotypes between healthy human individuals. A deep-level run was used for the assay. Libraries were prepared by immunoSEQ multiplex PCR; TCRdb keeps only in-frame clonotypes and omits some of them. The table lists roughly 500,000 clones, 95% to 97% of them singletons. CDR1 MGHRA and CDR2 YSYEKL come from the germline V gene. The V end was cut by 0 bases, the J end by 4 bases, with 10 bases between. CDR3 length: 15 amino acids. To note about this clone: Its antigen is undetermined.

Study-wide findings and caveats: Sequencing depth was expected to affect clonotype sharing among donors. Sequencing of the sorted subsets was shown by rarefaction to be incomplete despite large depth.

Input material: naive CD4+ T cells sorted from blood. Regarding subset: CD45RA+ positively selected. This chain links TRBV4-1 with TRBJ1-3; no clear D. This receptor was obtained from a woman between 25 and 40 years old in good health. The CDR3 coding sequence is TGCGCCAGCAGCCAAGACAGGTCTTGGGGAAACACCATATATTTT. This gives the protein CASSQDRSWGNTIYF.